Below, 12 T cell receptor beta chains from the same sample are listed, as sequenced in a study of molecular identifiers for immune sequencing clone quantification. From the PCR reads, TCRdb called clonotypes with MiXCR, one entry per CDR3 protein. Of roughly 630,000 distinct CDR3 sequences detected, 25% appear once; the ten largest clones hold about 0.81%. The sequenced sample consisted of naive CD8+ T cells from blood, with Jurkat cell RNA spiked in. Subset given: FACS-sorted CD8+CD4-CCR7+CD45RA+ naive T cells. These receptors were taken from a human donor in good health. Some libraries in this study had Jurkat cell RNA spiked in.

This clonotype was seen only a few times. The chain joins TRBV25-1 to TRBJ2-6; D is undetermined. Germline V gene lookup returns CDR1 MGHDK and CDR2 SYGVNS. The CDR3 covers 15 residues. Trimming removed 2 bases from V and 0 bases from J, with 5 bases in between. Here the CDR3 reads CASSEVYSGANVLTF. CDR3 nucleotides: TGTGCCAGCAGTGAAGTGTACTCTGGGGCCAACGTCCTGACTTTC.

Worth noting for this clonotype: This clone may be a read error of a much larger clone one base away. The rearrangement links TRBV12-5 to TRBJ2-2; no firm D call. The germline V gene encodes CDR1 LGHNT and CDR2 FRNRAP. This CDR3 region has 13 residues. The V end lost 7 bases, the J end lost 0 bases, and 6 bases lay between the germline ends. CDR3 in DNA: TGTGCTAGTGCAGGAGCGAACACCGGGGAGCTGTTTTTT. Its protein is CASAGANTGELFF.

Note on this clonotype: A much larger clone lies one base from this, so it may be a read error. The chain carries TRBV29-1 and TRBJ1-1; tentative D call: TRBD1 (6 bases). From germline, CDR1 is SQVTM and CDR2 ANQGSEA. V was pared by 0 bases and J by 4 bases, with 18 bases between. There are 16 residues in the CDR3. The chain's CDR3 is CSVEDLGDNSVTEAFF. CDR3 coding DNA: TGCAGCGTTGAAGATTTAGGGGACAATTCTGTCACTGAAGCTTTCTTT. Drawing the rest from reference TRBV29-1 and TRBJ1-1, the complete variable domain is SAVISQKPSRDICQRGTSLTIQCQVDSQVTMMFWYRQQPGQSLTLIATANQGSEATYESGFVIDKFPISRPNLTFSTLTVSNMSPEDSSIYLCSVEDLGDNSVTEAFFGQGTRLTVV.

Points on this clonotype: A much bigger clone sits one base away, suggesting this may be a read error. The chain couples TRBV28 to TRBJ2-7, with 9 bases fitting TRBD2. The germline V gene encodes CDR1 MDHEN and CDR2 SYDVKM. V lost 4 bases, J lost 7 bases, and 8 bases stayed unmatched. The length of the CDR3 is 14 residues. The CDR3 DNA sequence: TGTGCCAGCAGTTGGACTAGCGTGAGTCGAGAGCAGTACTTC. Its translation is CASSWTSVSREQYF.

This clonotype was seen at least ten times. The gene calls are TRBV27 and TRBJ2-5; D is undetermined. This CDR3 contains 14 residues. Germline CDR1 and CDR2: MNHEY and SMNVEV (reference sequence). With 4 bases removed from V and 1 base from J, the gap between germline ends came to 10 bases. The CDR3 nucleotides read TGTGCCAGCAGTTACGTAGCCAGCCAAGAGACCCAGTACTTC. It codes for CASSYVASQETQYF.

The rearrangement joins TRBV20-1 to TRBJ1-6; D remains ambiguous. The CDR3 covers 17 residues. The V end was cut by 0 bases, the J end by 4 bases, with 16 bases between. The germline V gene encodes CDR1 DFQATT and CDR2 SNEGSKA (reference sequence). The CDR3, as DNA: TGCAGTGCTAGAGATTTGGGCACAACCTCGTATAATTCACCCCTCCACTTT. Translated: CSARDLGTTSYNSPLHF.

The rearrangement joins TRBV12-3 or TRBV12-4 to TRBJ2-5; D is unclear. V was trimmed by 3 bases and J by 1 base, leaving 9 bases between them. This CDR3 has 14 residues. The CDR3 is CASSFFSIQETQYF. The CDR3 nucleotides read TGTGCCAGCAGTTTCTTCTCAATCCAAGAGACCCAGTACTTC.

This chain uses TRBV4-2 with TRBJ2-5; D may be TRBD1 (6 bases). The V and J ends lost 1 base and 3 bases respectively, with 9 bases between them. The length of the CDR3 is 14 residues. Germline V lookup: CDR1 LGHNA, CDR2 YNFKEQ. The CDR3 DNA reads as TGTGCCAGCAGCCAAGCCAGGGGTAAAGAGACCCAGTACTTC. The encoded protein is CASSQARGKETQYF.

This clonotype is a singleton in its sample. This could be a read error, since a much larger clone is one nucleotide away. The chain couples TRBV20-1 to TRBJ2-7; 13 nucleotides agree with TRBD2. Germline V CDR1 and CDR2: DFQATT, SNEGSKA (reference sequence). This CDR3 spans 16 amino acids. J was trimmed by 3 bases and V by 4 bases; bases with no gene match: 9. This CDR3 reads CSATAPRLAGGYEQYF. DNA of the CDR3: TGCAGTGCTACGGCCCCGCGACTAGCGGGAGGCTACGAGCAGTACTTC.

This clonotype was seen at least ten times. This chain links TRBV14 with TRBJ2-1, with D maybe TRBD1 (6 bases). Trimming stripped 4 bases from V and 8 bases from J, with 12 bases between. Germline values: CDR1 SGHDN, CDR2 FVKESK. This CDR3 region has 13 residues. The CDR3 DNA sequence: TGTGCCAGCAGCCCATGGCAGGGGTATGAGCAGTTCTTC. This encodes CASSPWQGYEQFF.

The table lists this clonotype with many counts. The chain joins TRBV4-2 to TRBJ2-7, with TRBD1 as a possible D gene (6 bases). Germline V lookup: CDR1 LGHNA, CDR2 YNFKEQ. V lost 2 bases and J 2 bases, leaving 13 bases between the germline ends. CDR3 size: 15 residues. This CDR3 is CASSQSRDTTYEQYF. For the CDR3, the DNA is TGTGCCAGCAGCCAATCCCGGGACACAACCTACGAGCAGTACTTC.

This clonotype has a handful of counts. V gene TRBV12-3 or TRBV12-4 combines with J gene TRBJ2-5, with 9 nucleotides matching TRBD2. This CDR3 has 14 residues. The V segment lost 5 bases and the J segment 5 bases; nucleotides outside the gene matches: 6. The CDR3 reads CASSSGRLRETQYF. The CDR3 DNA sequence: TGTGCCAGCAGTAGCGGGAGGCTCCGGGAGACCCAGTACTTC.